What follows are 32 T cell receptor beta chains derived from one specimen sequenced in a study of cytomegalovirus exposure and HLA in healthy donors. Sequencing was performed with immunoSEQ multiplex PCR; in TCRdb, only in-frame clones are kept and a portion is missing. The sample records about 49,000 clones, around nine tenths being singletons. Input material: PBMCs. All receptors come from a man aged 18 to 35 in good health and CMV-seronegative.

CDR3 in amino acids: CSVSGMGEQYF. The CDR3 nucleotides are TGCAGTGTTAGCGGGATGGGTGAGCAGTACTTC. The rearrangement uses TRBV20-1 and TRBJ2-7; 8 bases match TRBD2. Germline values: CDR1 DFQATT, CDR2 SNEGSKA (reference sequence). The junction had 6 bases not matched to a gene; V was cut back by 7 bases and J by 7 bases. This CDR3 is built from 11 residues.

The rearrangement links TRBV28 to TRBJ2-1, with 9 bases fitting TRBD2. CDR3 length equals 15 residues. Germline CDR1 reads MDHEN; CDR2 reads SYDVKM. After removal of 6 bases from V and 3 bases from J, the junction contained 6 bases not matched to a gene. The CDR3: CASRGREGGYNEQFF. CDR3 bases: TGTGCCAGCAGGGGGCGGGAGGGCGGCTACAATGAGCAGTTCTTC.

V gene TRBV9 combines with J gene TRBJ2-2; 13 bases match TRBD2. Germline-derived CDR1 and CDR2 are SGDLS and YYNGEE. The CDR3 is made up of 19 amino acids. V lost 0 bases and J lost 3; bases outside the gene matches: 8. The CDR3 coding sequence is TGTGCCAGCAGCGTAGTGTCGACTAGCGGGAGGCGGGACACCGGGGAGCTGTTTTTT. It encodes CASSVVSTSGRRDTGELFF.

The chain combines TRBV2 with TRBJ2-1; D ambiguous. The CDR3 runs 14 residues. Trimming stripped 2 bases from V and 3 bases from J, with 8 bases between. The germline V gene encodes CDR1 SNHLY and CDR2 FYNNEI. This chain's CDR3 is CASSEFLDYNEQFF. Written as DNA, the CDR3 is TGTGCCAGCAGTGAATTTTTAGACTACAATGAGCAGTTCTTC.

The chain links TRBV11-3 to TRBJ1-3; D is ambiguous. Trimming left V 0 bases short and J 7 bases short, with 16 bases between. Germline CDR1 reads SGHNT; CDR2 reads YENEEA. CDR3 length equals 16 residues. CDR3 sequence: CASSLDLRPGMNTIYF. CDR3 bases: TGTGCCAGCAGCTTAGATCTCCGGCCAGGAATGAACACCATATATTTT.

V and J are TRBV4-2 and TRBJ2-1, with TRBD2 as a possible D gene (6 bases). V shed 1 base and J shed 4 bases, with 11 bases lying between them. CDR3 length equals 15 residues. The germline CDR1 and CDR2 sequences are LGHNA and YNFKEQ. CDR3 loop: CASSQVAESYNEQFF. CDR3 coding DNA: TGTGCCAGCAGCCAAGTAGCGGAGTCATACAATGAGCAGTTCTTC.

The J gene is TRBJ2-3, the V gene TRBV15, with 8 bases matching TRBD2. Germline loops: CDR1 LNHNV, CDR2 YYDKDF (reference sequence). This CDR3 has 16 residues. Trimming removed 2 bases from V and 0 bases from J; junction bases left unmatched: 4. CDR3 region: CATSRRASGSTDTQYF. The CDR3 bases are TGTGCCACCAGCAGAAGGGCTAGCGGGAGCACAGATACGCAGTATTTT.

The V gene is TRBV7-8, the J gene TRBJ2-5; no clear D. V was shortened by 1 base and J by 5 bases, with 11 bases between the two germline ends. This CDR3 is built from 14 residues. Germline CDR1 SGHVS, CDR2 FQNEAQ. In DNA, the CDR3 is TGTGCCAGCAGCTTAGAAACTTCGAGGGAGACCCAGTACTTC. This encodes CASSLETSRETQYF.

The chain couples TRBV19 to TRBJ2-5; possible D gene TRBD1, 6 bases. V lost 4 bases to trimming and J lost 9 bases, with 12 bases between them. This CDR3 region has 12 residues. The germline V gene has CDR1 LNHDA and CDR2 SQIVND (reference sequence). This CDR3 reads CASSTPNRAQYF. In nucleotides, the CDR3 is TGTGCCAGTAGTACTCCCAACAGGGCCCAGTACTTC.

The CDR3 here is CASGLSGLVGYNEQFF. CDR3 nucleotide sequence: TGTGCCAGCGGACTCTCGGGACTAGTAGGCTACAATGAGCAGTTCTTC. This sequence joins TRBV28 and TRBJ2-1, with TRBD2 matching 8 bases. Germline CDR1 and CDR2: MDHEN and SYDVKM. V lost 8 bases to trimming and J lost 3 bases; unmatched junction nucleotides: 12. CDR3 length equals 16 residues.

This chain uses TRBV18 with TRBJ1-2; D gene ambiguous. The V gene lost 3 bases and the J gene lost 8 bases, with 16 bases spanning the gap. The V gene's germline CDR1 is KGHSH and CDR2 LQKENI. The CDR3 sequence is 14 residues long. CDR3 protein: CASSPPGEGGGYTF. The CDR3 DNA reads TGTGCCAGCTCACCCCCGGGTGAGGGAGGCGGCTACACCTTC. Full variable domain (outside the CDR3, taken from reference TRBV18 and TRBJ1-2): NAGVMQNPRHLVRRRGQEARLRCSPMKGHSHVYWYRQLPEEGLKFMVYLQKENIIDESGMPKERFSAEFPKEGPSILRIQQVVRGDSAAYFCASSPPGEGGGYTFGSGTRLTVV.

This chain uses TRBV2 with TRBJ2-7; 7 bases are a match to TRBD1. The CDR3 totals 14 residues. From germline, CDR1 is SNHLY and CDR2 FYNNEI. Trimming at V came to 3 bases and at J to 3 bases, leaving 5 bases not matched to a gene. The CDR3 loop is CASSDGTAIYEQYF. The CDR3 DNA follows: TGTGCCAGCAGTGATGGGACAGCCATCTACGAGCAGTACTTC.

The gene calls are TRBV28 and TRBJ1-5; D not resolved. The V end was cut by 2 bases, the J end by 6 bases, with 14 bases between. There are 15 residues in the CDR3. Germline V gives CDR1 MDHEN, CDR2 SYDVKM. The DNA of the CDR3 is TGTGCCAGCAGTTTAGTTTCGGAAGGAGCTCAGCCCCAGCATTTT. This gives the protein CASSLVSEGAQPQHF.

The chain couples TRBV6-1 to TRBJ2-5; D is possibly TRBD1 (6 bases). The CDR3 is 14 residues long. Germline CDR1 reads MNHNS; CDR2 reads SASEGT. With 3 bases removed from V and 6 bases from J, the gap between germline ends came to 14 bases. CDR3 nucleotides: TGTGCCAGCAGTGAGCTAGGGGGATCGAAGACCCAGTACTTC. This codes for CASSELGGSKTQYF.

In this sample, this clone turned up a few times. This chain joins TRBV19 and TRBJ2-1; weak D call: TRBD2 (6 bases). The CDR3 contains 17 residues. Deletions cut 5 bases from V and 6 bases from J, with 23 bases between. Germline V lookup: CDR1 LNHDA, CDR2 SQIVND (reference sequence). CDR3 protein: CASSLPPRAGSINEQFF. CDR3 DNA sequence: TGTGCCAGTAGTCTACCCCCGCGGGCGGGATCCATCAATGAGCAGTTCTTC.

V is TRBV4-3 and J is TRBJ2-2, with no clear D. The CDR3 loop spans 16 amino acids. The V gene's germline CDR1 is LGHNA and CDR2 YSLEER. The ends were cut back, 4 bases at V and 4 bases at J, with 16 bases in the middle. The CDR3 protein is CASSRKHNIGTGELFF. The CDR3 DNA sequence: TGCGCCAGCAGCCGTAAACACAACATTGGCACCGGGGAGCTGTTTTTT.

This clone was seen a single time. The gene calls are TRBV12-2 and TRBJ1-2; the table calls TRBD1, which could not be checked here. TRBV12-2 corresponds to a pseudogene. This CDR3 has 18 residues. The CDR3 coding sequence is TGTGCAAGTCGCTTACCCAGGGACAGGGTTGGAGCGGGCTATGGCTACACCTTC. It codes for CASRLPRDRVGAGYGYTF.

The gene calls are TRBV7-9 and TRBJ2-2; 10 nucleotides line up with TRBD2. The length of the CDR3 is 18 residues. Trimming cost V 1 base and J 4 bases; bases outside gene matches: 9. The germline gives CDR1 SEHNR, CDR2 FQNEAQ (reference sequence). The CDR3 DNA reads as TGTGCCAGCAGCTTAGAACTAGCGGGAACACGCGGCACCGGGGAGCTGTTTTTT. This encodes CASSLELAGTRGTGELFF.

The chain joins TRBV11-2 to TRBJ2-7, with 7 bases aligning to TRBD1. Losses at the gene ends were 1 base for V and 6 bases for J; bases not matched to a gene: 3. The CDR3 spans 13 residues. The germline V gene has CDR1 SGHAT and CDR2 FQNNGV. The CDR3: CASSLGQGVEQYF. The CDR3 nucleotides are TGTGCCAGCAGCTTAGGGCAGGGGGTCGAGCAGTACTTC.

The chain is built from TRBV19 and TRBJ1-6; maybe TRBD1 (6 bases). Trimming stripped 5 bases from V and 7 bases from J, with 12 bases between. Germline loops: CDR1 LNHDA, CDR2 SQIVND (reference sequence). The CDR3 extends over 14 amino acids. The CDR3 nucleotides are TGTGCCAGTAGTGTGACAGGCTCCAATTCACCCCTCCACTTT. Residues: CASSVTGSNSPLHF.

This chain connects TRBV18 to TRBJ1-2; D is undetermined. With 2 bases removed from V and 8 bases from J, the gap between germline ends came to 12 bases. The germline gives CDR1 KGHSH, CDR2 LQKENI. The CDR3 length is 13 residues. The CDR3 DNA is TGTGCCAGCTCACCAGGCGGCGAGGGAGGCTACACCTTC. Its translation: CASSPGGEGGYTF.

The rearrangement uses TRBV29-1 and TRBJ2-1; 10 bases fit TRBD2. Per the germline V gene, CDR1 is SQVTM and CDR2 is ANQGSEA. The CDR3 has 16 residues. The V and J ends lost 1 base and 9 bases, in that order; junction bases with no gene match: 12. Here the CDR3 DNA reads TGCAGCGTTGAAGGTGCACTAGCGGGAAGTCCTGGTGAGCAGTTCTTC. Protein product: CSVEGALAGSPGEQFF.

The V and J genes are TRBV27 and TRBJ2-6, with D tentatively TRBD1 (6 bases). This CDR3 region has 15 residues. V was shortened by 6 bases and J by 0 bases, with 9 bases between the two germline ends. Germline CDR1 MNHEY, CDR2 SMNVEV (reference sequence). In nucleotides, the CDR3 is TGTGCCAGCAGGCGAGGGGGCTCTGGGGCCAACGTCCTGACTTTC. This translates into CASRRGGSGANVLTF.

The genes are TRBV30 and TRBJ1-2; D perhaps matches TRBD1 (6 bases). The CDR3 covers 13 residues. Per germline, CDR1 GTSNPN and CDR2 SVGIG (reference sequence). V was clipped by 6 bases and J by 4 bases, with 15 bases between them. The CDR3 here is CACNSRGFYGYTF. The CDR3 DNA follows: TGTGCCTGCAACTCAAGGGGGTTCTATGGCTACACCTTC.

CDR3: CASSLSRGRGKTEAFF. In nucleotides, the CDR3 is TGTGCCAGCAGTTTATCCAGGGGGCGTGGAAAAACTGAAGCTTTCTTT. The J gene is TRBJ1-1, the V gene TRBV28; 8 nucleotides align to TRBD1. The J segment lost 5 bases and the V segment lost 1 base, leaving 9 bases of the junction unmatched. The CDR3 is made up of 16 amino acids. Germline V gene data show CDR1 as MDHEN and CDR2 as SYDVKM.

Here the CDR3 reads CATHTPPGEGRYEQYF. CDR3 DNA sequence: TGTGCCACCCACACCCCCCCCGGGGAGGGTCGATACGAGCAGTACTTC. This rearrangement joins TRBV9 to TRBJ2-7, with TRBD2 matching 7 bases. The CDR3 is 16 residues long. The germline V gene encodes CDR1 SGDLS and CDR2 YYNGEE. V lost 9 bases to trimming and J lost 4 bases; unmatched junction nucleotides: 19.

V gene TRBV4-1 combines with J gene TRBJ1-4; D not certain. Germline assignment: CDR1 MGHRA and CDR2 YSYEKL. V lost 4 bases, J lost 6 bases, and 9 bases lay in between. The CDR3 length is 13 residues. CDR3: CASSPEQYEKLFF. The DNA for the CDR3 is TGCGCCAGCAGCCCAGAACAATATGAAAAACTGTTTTTT.

The chain combines TRBV9 with TRBJ2-2; D not certain. V lost 4 bases, J lost 5 bases, and 6 bases lay in between. CDR1 SGDLS and CDR2 YYNGEE come from the germline V gene. The CDR3 runs to 12 residues. CDR3 coding DNA: TGTGCCAGCAGCCGGAGAACCGGGGAGCTGTTTTTT. It codes for CASSRRTGELFF.

The chain joins TRBV4-2 to TRBJ2-1; 9 bases map to TRBD2. The CDR3 length is 16 residues. V trimming: 0 bases; J trimming: 0 bases; junction bases outside the gene matches: 0. Germline CDR1 is LGHNA and CDR2 is YNFKEQ. The CDR3 protein is CASSQELAGSYNEQFF. The CDR3 DNA is TGTGCCAGCAGCCAAGAACTAGCGGGCTCCTACAATGAGCAGTTCTTC.

V is TRBV7-6 and J is TRBJ2-3; possible D gene TRBD1, 6 bases. V was clipped by 1 base and J by 4 bases, with 9 bases between them. This CDR3 region has 14 residues. Germline loops: CDR1 SGHVS, CDR2 FNYEAQ. This chain's CDR3 is CASSLEPGADTQYF. The CDR3, as DNA: TGTGCCAGCAGCTTAGAGCCAGGGGCAGATACGCAGTATTTT.

This chain joins TRBV6-5 and TRBJ2-7, with 9 bases aligning to TRBD1. Germline CDR1 and CDR2: MNHEY and SVGAGI. V was pared by 5 bases and J by 9 bases, with 11 bases of the junction left unmatched. The CDR3 extends over 14 amino acids. In DNA, the CDR3 is TGTGCCAGCAGTCTCGGGACAGGGAGAATCAGGCAGTACTTC. The encoded protein is CASSLGTGRIRQYF.

The chain combines TRBV7-9 with TRBJ2-4; a weak D match, TRBD2 (6 bases). CDR1 and CDR2 (germline): SEHNR, FQNEAQ (reference sequence). V was shortened by 5 bases and J by 0 bases, with 14 bases between the two germline ends. This CDR3 spans 16 amino acids. The CDR3 DNA reads as TGTGCCAGCAGCCACCCGGGGGAACTAGCCAAAAACATTCAGTACTTC. Translation: CASSHPGELAKNIQYF.